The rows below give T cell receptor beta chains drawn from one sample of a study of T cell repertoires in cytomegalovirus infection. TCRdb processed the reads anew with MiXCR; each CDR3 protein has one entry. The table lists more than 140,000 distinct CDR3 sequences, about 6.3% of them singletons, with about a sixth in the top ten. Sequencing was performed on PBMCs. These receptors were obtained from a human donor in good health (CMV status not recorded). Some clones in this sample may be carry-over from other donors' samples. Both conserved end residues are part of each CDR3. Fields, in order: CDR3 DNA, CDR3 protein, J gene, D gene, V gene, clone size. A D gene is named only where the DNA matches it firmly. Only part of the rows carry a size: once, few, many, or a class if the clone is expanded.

TGTGCCAGCAGCAATCTCATGGCCGGACGGGATAGAAACACCATATATTTT | CASSNLMAGRDRNTIYF | TRBJ1-3 | - | TRBV9 | -
TGTGCCAGTAAGGCGAATAGCAATCAGCCCCAGCATTTT | CASKANSNQPQHF | TRBJ1-5 | - | TRBV19 | many
TGTGCCAGCAGCCATCAGGACAGGGTTAACTATGGCTACACCTTC | CASSHQDRVNYGYTF | TRBJ1-2 | TRBD1 | TRBV5-6 | many
TGTGCCAGCAGTGAAGCGCTAGCGAACACTGAAGCTTTCTTT | CASSEALANTEAFF | TRBJ1-1 | - | TRBV2 | many
TGTGCCAGCAGCCCGCGTGCGGACACTGAAGCTTTCTTT | CASSPRADTEAFF | TRBJ1-1 | - | TRBV7-2 | many
TGCGCCAGCAGCCAAGATCTTGTGGACAGGTCCTACAATGAGCAGTTCTTC | CASSQDLVDRSYNEQFF | TRBJ2-1 | TRBD1 | TRBV4-3 | many
TGTGCCAGCAGTACCAGGACTAGCGGGGGGGGGAGGAATGAGCAGTTCTTC | CASSTRTSGGGRNEQFF | TRBJ2-1 | TRBD2 | TRBV28 | many
TGTGCCAGCAGCTTAAGGGTAAACACTGAAGCTCTCTTT | CASSLRVNTEALF | TRBJ1-1 | - | TRBV7-9 | -
TGTGCCAGCAGCTTGGCCAACAGGGGTTACTACAATGAGCAGTTCTTC | CASSLANRGYYNEQFF | TRBJ2-1 | TRBD1 | TRBV5-4 | many
TGCGCCAGCAGCTTGGTTGTGGCTAGCGGCGCCTACGAGCAGTACTTC | CASSLVVASGAYEQYF | TRBJ2-7 | TRBD2 | TRBV5-1 | -
TGCAGCGTTGAAGAGACCCCGGTCTATGGCTACACCTTC | CSVEETPVYGYTF | TRBJ1-2 | - | TRBV29-1 | many
TGTGCCAGCAGCTTGGATCTCACCGGGGACGAAAAACTGTTTTTT | CASSLDLTGDEKLFF | TRBJ1-4 | - | TRBV5-5 | -
TGCGCCAGCAGCTTGGATGGTTTCAGCAATCAGCCCCAGCATTTT | CASSLDGFSNQPQHF | TRBJ1-5 | - | TRBV5-1 | few
TGTGCCAGCAGCTTAGTGGCAGGGCGGGAGACCCAGTACTTC | CASSLVAGRETQYF | TRBJ2-5 | - | TRBV11-2 | many
TGTGCCAGCAGCCTCCGGGTCCTAGCGGGGGGGTCCTACGAGCAGTACTTC | CASSLRVLAGGSYEQYF | TRBJ2-7 | TRBD2 | TRBV4-2 | -
TGTGCCAGCTCACCCAGGGCGGGGGGACCCTCGAGCTCCTACGAGCAGTACTTC | CASSPRAGGPSSSYEQYF | TRBJ2-7 | TRBD2 | TRBV18 | -
TGTGCCAGCAGCCACCCACCCGGGACAGGCGGCAACACTGAAGCTTTCTTT | CASSHPPGTGGNTEAFF | TRBJ1-1 | TRBD1 | TRBV7-2 | many
TGTGCCAGCAGTATTGGGGGCGGCTTTCTTACTGGAAACACCATATATTTT | CASSIGGGFLTGNTIYF | TRBJ1-3 | - | TRBV28 | many
TGTGCCAGCAGGGGCTCGGGCGCGGGAGAGACCCAGTACTTC | CASRGSGAGETQYF | TRBJ2-5 | - | TRBV5-6 | many
TGTGCCAGCAGTCCTAGCGGGGGGATCAATGAGCAGTTCTTC | CASSPSGGINEQFF | TRBJ2-1 | TRBD2 | TRBV7-3 | -
TGCGCCAGCAGCTTGGAAGTTCAGGGCACTGAAGCTTTCTTT | CASSLEVQGTEAFF | TRBJ1-1 | - | TRBV5-1 | -
TGCAGCGTTGAAGATATGACAGGGAAGGGTTACGAGCAGTACTTC | CSVEDMTGKGYEQYF | TRBJ2-7 | TRBD1 | TRBV29-1 | few
TGTGTCAGCCAAAGATCGGGACTAGCATCATTTTTTACCGGGGAGCTGTTTTTT | CVSQRSGLASFFTGELFF | TRBJ2-2 | TRBD2 | TRBV5-4 | -
TGTGCCAGCAGCTTGGCGGGGGGCGTGGCCAATGAGCAGTTCTTC | CASSLAGGVANEQFF | TRBJ2-1 | - | TRBV5-4 | many
TGTGCCAGCAGTAGACAGGAGAGCACAGATACGCAGTATTTT | CASSRQESTDTQYF | TRBJ2-3 | - | TRBV2 | many
TGTGCCATCAGGATAGACGGAGATAAAGGTTCACCCCTCCACTTT | CAIRIDGDKGSPLHF | TRBJ1-6 | - | TRBV10-3 | many
TGTGCCAGCAGCTTACTGGGAACCTATGAAGCTTTCTTT | CASSLLGTYEAFF | TRBJ1-1 | - | TRBV7-4 | -
TGTGCCAGCAGTTTAAGTGGGCAGGGGGCCACTGAAGCTTTCTTT | CASSLSGQGATEAFF | TRBJ1-1 | TRBD1 | TRBV12-3/TRBV12-4 | many
TGTGCCAGCAGCTTAAACAGCCTTAACACTGAAGCTTTCTTT | CASSLNSLNTEAFF | TRBJ1-1 | - | TRBV7-2 | many
TGTGCCAGCAGTTTACGGACAGGGGGCTCCTACGAGCAGTACTTC | CASSLRTGGSYEQYF | TRBJ2-7 | TRBD1 | TRBV12-3/TRBV12-4 | -
TGTGCCAGCAGCTCGCGGGACAACAACAATGAGCAGTTCTTC | CASSSRDNNNEQFF | TRBJ2-1 | - | TRBV7-9 | many
TGTGCCAGCAGCTGGTGGGGGACCGGGGAGCTGTTTTTT | CASSWWGTGELFF | TRBJ2-2 | - | TRBV5-4 | few
TGTGCCAGCAGCTTAGAGCCCGGGATTCCGTCTTACACCGGGGAGCTGTTTTTT | CASSLEPGIPSYTGELFF | TRBJ2-2 | - | TRBV7-3 | many
TGTGCCAGCAGCTTATCTAGCGGGTCGTTGGGGGAGCAGTTCTTC | CASSLSSGSLGEQFF | TRBJ2-1 | TRBD2 | TRBV7-2 | many
TGTGCCAGCAGTGAATCAGGGAGCCCCAATCAGCCCCAGCATTTT | CASSESGSPNQPQHF | TRBJ1-5 | - | TRBV25-1 | -
TGTGCCGGACCCCGTAAACAGGGAGAGACCCAGTACTTC | CAGPRKQGETQYF | TRBJ2-5 | - | TRBV7-2 | many
TGTGCGGCGGATGGGGCCAACGTCCTGACTTTC | CAADGANVLTF | TRBJ2-6 | - | TRBV7-9 | many